This T cell receptor (beta chain) was captured by sequencing in a study of blood T cells in healthy people across ages. Study overall: The capture of about one barcoded beta molecule per two T cells was achieved by template switching. Regarding the study as a whole: Correlation between TCR beta diversity and naive T cell percentage was strong. Diversity estimates from one million T cells were considered underestimates.

From germline, CDR1 is MNHEY and CDR2 SVGEGT. This CDR3 region has 12 residues. With 5 bases removed from V and 6 bases from J, the gap between germline ends came to 8 bases. With a J-beta primer mix and a sample-barcoded 5' primer, a second PCR ran about 7 to 12 cycles. MiXCR, run by TCRdb on the 5' RACE reads, gives a single entry per CDR3 protein. The sample has about 900,000 distinct CDR3 sequences; 62% are singletons. As for this clonotype: Its matching antigen is unknown.

This chain joins TRBV6-2 or TRBV6-3 and TRBJ1-5; no reliable D call. The source of this sequence is a man aged 25 to 45 in good health. The specimen sequenced was blood. The CDR3 DNA reads TGTGCCAGCAGTATTACAGTTCAGCCCCAGCATTTT. Protein: CASSITVQPQHF.